The TCR beta chain described here comes from a study of blood T cell repertoires in COVID-19. This table comes from immunoSEQ multiplex PCR, and its TCRdb copy is limited to in-frame clones, with some not included. The sample lists around 190,000 clones; 86% were seen once. With V trimmed by 6 bases and J by 3 bases, 14 bases remained unmatched. CDR1 is SEHNR and CDR2 is FQNEAQ in the germline V gene (reference sequence). The CDR3 spans 16 residues. Source material: peripheral blood. The chain links TRBV7-9 to TRBJ2-7, with 7 bases aligning to TRBD2. The TCR sequence derives from a man aged 45-60 years with active or convalescent COVID-19. This chain's CDR3 is CASSSRAGESGYEQYF. CDR3 bases: TGTGCCAGCAGTTCAAGGGCGGGAGAAAGTGGCTACGAGCAGTACTTC.